Listed here are 23 T cell receptor beta chains from one sample, sequenced in a study of T-cell reconstitution after alpha-beta-depleted transplantation in children. Preparation of the TCRbeta library was carried out with unique molecular identifiers. Via MiXCR, TCRdb re-called the PCR reads, giving one row per CDR3 protein. Counted here are 580,000 or so distinct CDR3 sequences, 23% occurring once; the ten biggest clones make up approximately 14%. Sequencing was performed on PBMCs, mostly from graft donor cells, taken 360 days after TCRalphabeta/CD19-depleted stem cell transplant. Every receptor here comes from a boy less than two years old who had a stem cell transplant for acute myeloid leukemia, so the T cells may come from the graft donor.

The chain is built from TRBV6-2 or TRBV6-3 and TRBJ2-2, with D possibly being TRBD1 (5 bases). This CDR3 has 15 residues. CDR1 MNHEY and CDR2 SVGEGT come from the germline V gene. V lost 0 bases and J 3 bases, leaving 8 bases between the germline ends. The CDR3 DNA reads as TGTGCCAGCAGTTACTCTTCAGGGCACACCGGGGAGCTGTTTTTT. This gives the protein CASSYSSGHTGELFF.

A few counts support this clonotype. The genes are TRBV4-1 and TRBJ2-7; D may be TRBD2 (6 bases). The V gene's germline CDR1 is MGHRA and CDR2 YSYEKL. This CDR3 is built from 14 residues. V gave up 1 base and J gave up 7 bases, with 14 bases separating them. CDR3 loop: CASSQGMGGGEQYV. Here the CDR3 DNA reads TGCGCCAGCAGCCAAGGTATGGGGGGTGGAGAGCAGTACGTC.

The chain is built from TRBV20-1 and TRBJ1-5, with D maybe TRBD1 (6 bases). Germline V lookup: CDR1 DFQATT, CDR2 SNEGSKA (reference sequence). V gave up 0 bases and J gave up 0 bases, with 12 bases separating them. CDR3 length: 16 amino acids. The CDR3 region has the DNA TGCAGTGCTAGAGATCGAAGGGGGGGTAGCAATCAGCCCCAGCATTTT. Its protein product is CSARDRRGGSNQPQHF.

Written as DNA, the CDR3 is TGCAGTGCTAGAGTACGGGGGCCTGGAAACACCATATATTTT. Protein sequence: CSARVRGPGNTIYF. The chain employs TRBV20-1 and TRBJ1-3; TRBD1 might be the D (6 bases). The CDR3 loop spans 14 amino acids. Germline V gene sequence: CDR1 DFQATT, CDR2 SNEGSKA (reference sequence). Trimming shortened V by 1 base and J by 2 bases, and 9 bases separated the two germline ends.

V gene TRBV25-1 combines with J gene TRBJ2-6; 7 bases match TRBD1. The CDR3 sequence is 17 residues long. Germline trimming cut 7 bases from V and 0 bases from J; bases unmatched to any gene: 9. Germline V CDR1 and CDR2: MGHDK, SYGVNS. CDR3 nucleotide sequence: TGTGCCAGCATTACGACAGGGTGGGCCTCTGGGGCCAACGTCCTGACTTTC. Protein: CASITTGWASGANVLTF.

This clonotype was recorded many times. The V and J genes are TRBV12-3 or TRBV12-4 and TRBJ2-1; 7 nucleotides agree with TRBD2. J lost 13 bases, V lost 8 bases, and 8 bases had no gene match. There are 11 residues in the CDR3. The CDR3, as DNA: TGTGCCAGCGGAGCGGGGTGGCCCCAGTTCTTC. Its protein product is CASGAGWPQFF.

J is TRBJ2-7 and V is TRBV12-3 or TRBV12-4; TRBD1 aligns across 7 bases. The CDR3 runs 14 residues. The V segment lost 7 bases and the J segment 2 bases; nucleotides outside the gene matches: 8. In DNA, the CDR3 is TGTGCCAGCAAGCCGGGGACAGTTCCCTACGAGCAGTACTTC. Translating it yields CASKPGTVPYEQYF.

The table lists this clonotype with a count of one. The J gene is TRBJ1-2, the V gene TRBV7-9; maybe TRBD1 (5 bases). V gave up 4 bases and J gave up 4 bases, with 10 bases separating them. The CDR3 loop spans 13 amino acids. CDR1 is SEHNR and CDR2 is FQNEAQ in the germline V gene (reference sequence). For the CDR3, the DNA is TGTGCCAGCAGCTCGGGACTCCTCTATGGCTACACCTTC. Translation: CASSSGLLYGYTF.

This clonotype came up many times. The CDR3 region has the DNA TGTGCCAGCAGTTTTAGCGGACAAGAGACCCAGTACTTC. This gives the protein CASSFSGQETQYF. J is TRBJ2-5 and V is TRBV12-3 or TRBV12-4; D is perhaps TRBD2 (6 bases). This CDR3 comprises 13 residues. Trimming took 3 bases from V and 2 from J, leaving 7 bases between them.

This clonotype was counted ten times or more. In nucleotides, the CDR3 is TGCAGCGTGCGGGGCCTTGGCACCGGGGAGCTGTTTTTT. Amino acid sequence: CSVRGLGTGELFF. This chain links TRBV29-1 with TRBJ2-2, with TRBD2 as a possible D gene (6 bases). The CDR3 has 13 residues. Germline CDR1 and CDR2: SQVTM and ANQGSEA. V was cut by 6 bases and J by 4 bases, with 12 bases left in between.

The V and J genes are TRBV25-1 and TRBJ2-1, with TRBD2 matching over 11 bases. The CDR3 sequence is 13 residues long. V shed 6 bases and J 9 bases; nucleotides not matched to a gene: 4. Germline V gene lookup returns CDR1 MGHDK and CDR2 SYGVNS. Here the CDR3 reads CASSPGLAVEQFF. CDR3 in DNA: TGTGCCAGCAGCCCGGGACTAGCGGTTGAGCAGTTCTTC.

This clonotype was seen only a few times. V and J are TRBV29-1 and TRBJ2-7; tentative D call: TRBD1 (5 bases). V was cut by 0 bases and J by 2 bases, with 11 bases left in between. Germline-derived CDR1 and CDR2 are SQVTM and ANQGSEA. The CDR3 covers 14 residues. CDR3 bases: TGCAGCGTTGAAGATGCGACAGATACCTACGAGCAGTACTTC. As protein: CSVEDATDTYEQYF.

The chain uses TRBV20-1 and TRBJ2-7, with D perhaps matching TRBD1 (6 bases). Germline assignment: CDR1 DFQATT and CDR2 SNEGSKA (reference sequence). Between the trimmed V and J ends, which lost 2 bases and 4 bases, there was a span of 18 bases. CDR3 length: 15 residues. The CDR3 DNA reads TGCAGTGCTAGAATCGTACGGGACACCAATTACGAGCAGTACGTC. It translates to CSARIVRDTNYEQYV.

There are a few counts of this clonotype. Written as DNA, the CDR3 is TGTGCCAGCAGTTACTCGACGGCGATCAATTCACCCCTCCACTTT. Translation gives CASSYSTAINSPLHF. The rearrangement joins TRBV6-5 to TRBJ1-6; D is unclear. V was cut by 0 bases and J by 7 bases, with 10 bases left in between. The CDR3 is 15 residues long. Germline lookup yields CDR1 MNHEY and CDR2 SVGAGI.

V and J are TRBV12-3 or TRBV12-4 and TRBJ2-5; 10 bases fit TRBD2. The length of the CDR3 is 16 residues. Losses at the gene ends were 4 bases for V and 1 base for J; bases not matched to a gene: 6. The CDR3 region has the DNA TGTGCCAGCAGTTCCCCTAGCGGGGGAGTCCAAGAGACCCAGTACTTC. This codes for CASSSPSGGVQETQYF.

This clonotype was counted at least ten times. The chain recombines TRBV7-6 with TRBJ1-2, with D uncertain. The germline CDR1 and CDR2 sequences are SGHVS and FNYEAQ. This CDR3 contains 15 residues. Trimming left V 5 bases short and J 0 bases short, with 13 bases between. The CDR3 DNA sequence: TGTGCCAGCAGCCCGGGGAGGGCGGCTAACTATGGCTACACCTTC. Its translation: CASSPGRAANYGYTF.

This clonotype was detected a few times. The gene calls are TRBV20-1 and TRBJ2-7, with 8 bases fitting TRBD2. The germline V gene encodes CDR1 DFQATT and CDR2 SNEGSKA (reference sequence). The CDR3 loop spans 15 amino acids. V was clipped by 1 base and J by 4 bases; unmatched bases: 9. CDR3 coding DNA: TGCAGTGCTAGAGGTGAAGCGGGGGTCTCTTACGAGCAGTACTTC. Translation gives CSARGEAGVSYEQYF.

In this sample, this clonotype turned up many times. The J gene is TRBJ2-1, the V gene TRBV20-1; D is undetermined. This CDR3 is built from 14 residues. The germline CDR1 and CDR2 sequences are DFQATT and SNEGSKA (reference sequence). V was trimmed by 5 bases and J by 7 bases, leaving 18 bases between them. The CDR3 DNA reads as TGCAGTGCTGAAGACCAATTAACTTCGAATGAGCAGTTCTTC. Its translation is CSAEDQLTSNEQFF.

This clonotype was observed at least ten times. The chain has TRBV21-1 and TRBJ1-1; TRBD1 was called by the table and not checked on the DNA. TRBV21-1 is marked as a pseudogene. CDR3 size: 13 residues. This CDR3 is CASSNIQGAGAFF. CDR3 DNA sequence: TGTGCCAGCAGCAATATACAGGGGGCTGGAGCTTTCTTT.

This chain links TRBV20-1 with TRBJ2-7; D call uncertain. Germline loops: CDR1 DFQATT, CDR2 SNEGSKA (reference sequence). CDR3 length equals 15 residues. Trimming stripped 0 bases from V and 0 bases from J, with 12 bases between. CDR3: CSARDSGLLSYEQYF. CDR3 in DNA: TGCAGTGCTAGAGACTCGGGTCTACTCTCCTACGAGCAGTACTTC.

This chain links TRBV6-1 with TRBJ1-2; no reliable D call. V gave up 4 bases and J gave up 3 bases, with 15 bases separating them. Germline CDR1 and CDR2: MNHNS and SASEGT. The CDR3 covers 15 residues. CDR3 protein: CASSARLGQYYGYTF. The DNA of the CDR3 is TGTGCCAGCAGTGCACGGCTCGGCCAGTACTATGGCTACACCTTC.

This clonotype was recorded many times. The V and J genes are TRBV5-1 and TRBJ2-5, with D unclear. The CDR3 runs 15 residues. Germline V CDR1 and CDR2: SGHRS, YFSETQ. Trimming removed 0 bases at V and 1 base at J, with 10 bases between. The CDR3 reads CASSLAGAGQETQYF. Here the CDR3 DNA reads TGCGCCAGCAGCTTGGCCGGCGCAGGCCAAGAGACCCAGTACTTC.

This clonotype occurred a few times. CDR3 amino acids: CASSLARTRLYEQYV. DNA for the CDR3: TGTGCCAGCAGTTTAGCTCGGACGCGATTATACGAGCAGTACGTC. This chain uses TRBV28 with TRBJ2-7; no reliable D call. From germline, CDR1 is MDHEN and CDR2 SYDVKM. The CDR3 has 15 amino acids. Trimming removed 2 bases at V and 4 bases at J, with 15 bases between.